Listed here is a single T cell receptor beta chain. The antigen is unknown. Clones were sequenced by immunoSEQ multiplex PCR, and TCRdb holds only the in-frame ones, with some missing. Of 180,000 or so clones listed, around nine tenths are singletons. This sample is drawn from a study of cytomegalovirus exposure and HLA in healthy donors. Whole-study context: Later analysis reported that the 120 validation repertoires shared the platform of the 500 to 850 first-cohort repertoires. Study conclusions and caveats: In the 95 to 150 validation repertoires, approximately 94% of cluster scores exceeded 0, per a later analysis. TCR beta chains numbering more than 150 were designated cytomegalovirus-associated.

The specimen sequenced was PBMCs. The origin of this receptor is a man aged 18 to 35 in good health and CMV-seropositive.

This CDR3 is CASSEGWSSYEQYF. As DNA, the CDR3 is TGTGCCAGCAGTGAAGGGTGGAGCTCCTACGAGCAGTACTTC. The chain combines TRBV6-1 with TRBJ2-7; no clear D gene. This CDR3 has 14 residues. V lost 1 base and J 0 bases, leaving 7 bases between the germline ends. CDR1 MNHNS and CDR2 SASEGT come from the germline V gene.